This T cell receptor beta chain appears in the sequencing data of a study of T cell responses to AZD1222 COVID-19 vaccine. In its sample, this clone was seen once. Some clones are missing from TCRdb's copy, which holds only in-frame ones; the method was immunoSEQ multiplex PCR. The table records 100,000 to 150,000 clones, 90% of them present only once. This CDR3 contains 13 residues. The germline V and J ends were trimmed by 5 bases and 4 bases, with 6 bases remaining between them. CDR1 MGHDK and CDR2 SYGVNS come from the germline V gene. This sample comprised peripheral blood, obtained on day 0 of AZD1222 vaccination. J is TRBJ1-6 and V is TRBV25-1, with a weak D call TRBD1 (5 bases). The receptor's source is an adult in good health. CDR3 protein: CASSRQYNSPLHF. Here the CDR3 DNA reads TGTGCCAGCAGTCGACAGTATAATTCACCCCTCCACTTT.